This T cell receptor (beta chain) came from a study of early T cells in non-severe SARS-CoV-2 infection (dated by TCRdb to the early 2020s). About the study as a whole: TCR sequencing used bulk RNA from unsorted whole blood, so alpha and beta chains could not be paired.

The CDR3 runs 14 amino acids, cysteine and phenylalanine included. The only DNA kept is the CDR3, 42 bases in frame from the first base. Looking up the germline V gene yields CDR1 MDHEN and CDR2 SYDVKM. Trimming removed 6 bases from V and 1 base from J; the gene matches leave 5 bases unexplained. This clonotype was counted between two and nine times. Its antigen is still unknown. Base quality data are lacking; no much larger clone is found one base away. This was a case-control study nested in a cohort of healthcare workers in London, UK, who had nasopharyngeal swab PCR tests and blood samples taken every week. Healthcare workers were recruited during the week of the UK lockdown, between 23 and 31 March 2020, and followed weekly for up to about 15 weeks. Beyond this particular receptor, the publication reports: Matching against VDJdb was skewed toward anti-spike CD8 responses, likely underestimated virus-specific expansions, and missed private and CD4 specificities.

Library creation used 5' RACE. The instrument was a NextSeq 500. The TCR library protocol attached unique molecular identifiers to individual cDNA molecules to correct for sequencing error and PCR bias. Both TCR alpha and beta chains were sequenced, and tight co-correlation was observed between alpha and beta sequence abundances in each sample. Per the source publication's procedure: Decombinator V4 was used to perform V gene, J gene and CDR3 annotation of TCR sequences. TCRs were defined as expanded if a significant change between any two time points was detected under a Poisson model with p below 0.0001. Abundances of TCRs were expressed as counts per million after normalisation to the total number of TCRs sequenced in each sample. MAIT TCRs were defined by TRAV1-2 paired with TRAJ12, TRAJ20 or TRAJ33, and iNKT TCRs by TRAV10 paired with TRAJ18. A search of VDJdb, accessed on 1 November 2021, was run for TCRs annotated to CMV, EBV and SARS-CoV-2, with TCRs annotated for multiple antigens excluded. Starting from the raw public reads, TCRdb applied fastp trimming at Q25, assembled clones with MiXCR and retained in-frame beta chains. Every distinct CDR3 protein forms one entry, paired with its most common genes and DNA. It is TCRdb's table, rather than the study itself, that gives the V and J calls and clone size. Present in this sample are fewer than 100,000 distinct CDR3 sequences, around 9.9% of which were seen just once. Together, the top ten hold 4.5% to 5% of the sample.

Rearrangement joined TRBV28 to TRBJ1-1; TRBD1 matches 7 bases in the middle. The source is an adult who was a healthcare worker with PCR-confirmed SARS-CoV-2 infection or an uninfected control (not recorded which). The specimen was whole blood. The CDR3 corresponds to CASRVTGRNTEAFF. The DNA sequence is as follows: TGTGCCAGCAGGGTGACAGGGAGGAACACTGAAGCTTTCTTT.